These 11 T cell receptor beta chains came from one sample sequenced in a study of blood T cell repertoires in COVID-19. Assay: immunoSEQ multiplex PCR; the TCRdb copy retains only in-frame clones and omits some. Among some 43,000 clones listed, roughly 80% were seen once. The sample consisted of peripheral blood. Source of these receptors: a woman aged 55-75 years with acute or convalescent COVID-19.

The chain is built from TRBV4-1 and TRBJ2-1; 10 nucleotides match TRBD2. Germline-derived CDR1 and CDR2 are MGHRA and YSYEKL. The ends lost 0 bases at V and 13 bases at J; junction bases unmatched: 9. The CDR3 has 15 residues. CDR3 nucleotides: TGCGCCAGCAGCCAAGATCCTAGCGGGGGATTTACTCAGTTCTTC. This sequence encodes CASSQDPSGGFTQFF.

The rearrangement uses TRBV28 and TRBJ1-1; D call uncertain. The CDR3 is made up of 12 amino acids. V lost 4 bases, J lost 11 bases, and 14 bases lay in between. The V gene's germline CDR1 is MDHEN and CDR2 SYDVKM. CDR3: CASSYSPPGAFF. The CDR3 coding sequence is TGTGCCAGCAGTTACAGCCCTCCGGGGGCTTTCTTT.

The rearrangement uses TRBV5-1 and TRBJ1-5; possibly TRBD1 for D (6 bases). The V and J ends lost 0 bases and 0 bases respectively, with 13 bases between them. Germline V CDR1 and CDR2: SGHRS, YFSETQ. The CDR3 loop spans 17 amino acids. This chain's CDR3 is CASSLAAGAGSNQPQHF. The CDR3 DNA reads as TGCGCCAGCAGCTTGGCAGCAGGGGCAGGTAGCAATCAGCCCCAGCATTTT.

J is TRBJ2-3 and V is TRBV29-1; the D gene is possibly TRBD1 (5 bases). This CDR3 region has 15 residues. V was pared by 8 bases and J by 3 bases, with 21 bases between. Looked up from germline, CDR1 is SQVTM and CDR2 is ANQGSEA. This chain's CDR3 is CSYDSLGKATDTQYF. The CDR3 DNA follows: TGCAGCTACGACAGCCTGGGGAAGGCAACAGATACGCAGTATTTT.

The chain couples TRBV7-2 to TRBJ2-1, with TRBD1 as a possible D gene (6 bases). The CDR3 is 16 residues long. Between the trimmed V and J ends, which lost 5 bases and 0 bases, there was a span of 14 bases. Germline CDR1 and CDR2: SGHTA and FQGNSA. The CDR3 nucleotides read TGTGCCAGCAGCCTAGACAGGAGCTACTCCTACAATGAGCAGTTCTTC. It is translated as CASSLDRSYSYNEQFF.

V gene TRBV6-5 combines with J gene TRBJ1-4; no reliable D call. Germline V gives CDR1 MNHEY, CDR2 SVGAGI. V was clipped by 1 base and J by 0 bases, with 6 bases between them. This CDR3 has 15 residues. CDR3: CASSYYSSTNEKLFF. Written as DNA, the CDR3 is TGTGCCAGCAGTTACTATAGCTCAACTAATGAAAAACTGTTTTTT.

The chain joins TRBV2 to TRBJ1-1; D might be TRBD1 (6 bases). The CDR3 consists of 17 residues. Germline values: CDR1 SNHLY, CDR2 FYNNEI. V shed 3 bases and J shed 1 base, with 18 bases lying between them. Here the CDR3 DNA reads TGTGCCAGCAGTGAGTTCAATTGGGGAGGGGGGAACACTGAAGCTTTCTTT. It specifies CASSEFNWGGGNTEAFF.

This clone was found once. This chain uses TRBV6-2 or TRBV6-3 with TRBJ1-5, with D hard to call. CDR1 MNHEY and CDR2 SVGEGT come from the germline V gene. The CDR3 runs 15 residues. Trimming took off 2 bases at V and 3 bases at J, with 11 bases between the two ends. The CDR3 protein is CASSYGVAVNQPQHF. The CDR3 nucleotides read TGTGCCAGCAGTTACGGAGTAGCGGTCAATCAGCCCCAGCATTTT.

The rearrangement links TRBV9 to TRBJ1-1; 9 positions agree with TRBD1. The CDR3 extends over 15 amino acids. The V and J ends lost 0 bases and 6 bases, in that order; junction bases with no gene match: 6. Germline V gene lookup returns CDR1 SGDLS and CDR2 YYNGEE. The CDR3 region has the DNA TGTGCCAGCAGCGTAGCTTGGGACAGGGACGCTGAAGCTTTCTTT. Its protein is CASSVAWDRDAEAFF.

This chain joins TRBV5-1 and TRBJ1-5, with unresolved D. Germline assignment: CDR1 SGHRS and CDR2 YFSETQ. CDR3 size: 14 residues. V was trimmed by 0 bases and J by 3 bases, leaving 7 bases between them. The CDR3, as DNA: TGCGCCAGCAGCTTGGACAGTTTCAATCAGCCCCAGCATTTT. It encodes CASSLDSFNQPQHF.

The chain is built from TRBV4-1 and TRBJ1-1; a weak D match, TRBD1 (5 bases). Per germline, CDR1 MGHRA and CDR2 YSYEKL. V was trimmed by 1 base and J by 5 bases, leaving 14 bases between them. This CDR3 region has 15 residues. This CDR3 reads CASSQVGGWQTEAFF. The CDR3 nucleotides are TGCGCCAGCAGCCAAGTGGGGGGATGGCAGACTGAAGCTTTCTTT.